The next 28 T cell receptor beta chains were all read from a single sample in a study of beta chain features in type 1 diabetes. The investigators reverse transcribed all of the isolated RNA, so they sequenced expressed TCRB transcripts. Data came from immunoSEQ multiplex PCR; TCRdb stores just in-frame clones and leaves some out. The sample records hundreds of thousands of clones, 11% being singletons. Sequencing was carried out using naive CD4+ T cells from blood. These receptors came from a woman in her twenties or thirties in good health.

The chain uses TRBV30 and TRBJ1-2; D ambiguous. This CDR3 spans 11 amino acids. V was trimmed by 1 base and J by 10 bases, leaving 10 bases between them. CDR1 is GTSNPN, CDR2 SVGIG, per germline (reference sequence). The CDR3 DNA reads as TGTGCCTGGAGTGGAATGGCCGACTACACCTTC. This sequence encodes CAWSGMADYTF.

The V and J genes are TRBV15 and TRBJ1-5; D is ambiguous. Trimming removed 0 bases at V and 0 bases at J, with 9 bases between. Germline CDR1 and CDR2: LNHNV and YYDKDF (reference sequence). This CDR3 contains 16 residues. This chain's CDR3 is CATSRDMANSNQPQHF. The CDR3 DNA is TGTGCCACCAGCAGAGATATGGCAAATAGCAATCAGCCCCAGCATTTT. The full variable domain, rest sourced from reference TRBV15 and TRBJ1-5, is DAMVIQNPRYQVTQFGKPVTLSCSQTLNHNVMYWYQQKSSQAPKLLFHYYDKDFNNEADTPDNFQSRRPNTSFCFLDIRSPGLGDTAMYLCATSRDMANSNQPQHFGDGTRLSIL.

This clone was picked up a small number of times. The chain's CDR3 is CASSARGNEQFF. The CDR3 nucleotides read TGTGCCAGCAGCGCCAGGGGAAATGAGCAGTTCTTC. This chain links TRBV11-3 with TRBJ2-1; TRBD1 is a possible D gene (6 bases). The CDR3 is 12 residues long. CDR1 SGHNT and CDR2 YENEEA come from the germline V gene. V lost 5 bases and J 7 bases, leaving 9 bases between the germline ends. The whole variable domain, remainder taken from reference TRBV11-3 and TRBJ2-1, is EAGVVQSPRYKIIEKKQPVAFWCNPISGHNTLYWYLQNLGQGPELLIRYENEEAVDDSQLPKDRFSAERLKGVDSTLKIQPAELGDSAVYLCASSARGNEQFFGPGTRLTVL.

The chain joins TRBV5-1 to TRBJ2-7; no firm D call. The CDR3 is 14 amino acids. CDR1 is SGHRS and CDR2 is YFSETQ in the germline V gene. Trimming took 0 bases from V and 0 from J, leaving 7 bases between them. The CDR3: CASSLAASSYEQYF. CDR3 sequence (DNA): TGCGCCAGCAGCTTGGCAGCGAGCTCCTACGAGCAGTACTTC.

This clone was seen more than once but under ten times. The gene calls are TRBV14 and TRBJ2-1; 8 bases fit TRBD2. CDR1 and CDR2 (germline): SGHDN, FVKESK. V dropped 2 bases and J dropped 5; count of bases not matched to a gene: 5. The CDR3 extends over 15 amino acids. The CDR3 sequence: CASSQQREKNNEQFF. Written as DNA, the CDR3 is TGTGCCAGCAGCCAACAGCGGGAGAAAAACAATGAGCAGTTCTTC.

The chain combines TRBV6-5 with TRBJ1-2; D not certain. Germline V gene lookup returns CDR1 MNHEY and CDR2 SVGAGI. The V and J ends lost 0 bases and 0 bases respectively, with 8 bases between them. This CDR3 has 15 residues. This CDR3 is CASSYSNNPNYGYTF. DNA of the CDR3: TGTGCCAGCAGTTACTCGAACAATCCTAACTATGGCTACACCTTC.

V gene TRBV27 combines with J gene TRBJ2-5, with 10 bases identical to TRBD2. CDR1 and CDR2 (germline): MNHEY, SMNVEV (reference sequence). Germline trimming cut 0 bases from V and 2 bases from J; bases unmatched to any gene: 3. This CDR3 spans 16 amino acids. CDR3 region: CASSLSLAGVQETQYF. Written as DNA, the CDR3 is TGTGCCAGCAGTTTATCCCTAGCGGGGGTACAAGAGACCCAGTACTTC.

This clone was counted only a few times. The chain links TRBV7-7 to TRBJ2-3; TRBD2 is a possible D gene (6 bases). CDR1 and CDR2 from the germline V gene are SSHAT and FNYEAQ (reference sequence). This CDR3 spans 13 amino acids. CDR3 in amino acids: CASAGTSTDTQYF. The CDR3 DNA reads as TGTGCTAGCGCAGGGACTAGCACAGATACGCAGTATTTT. Using reference TRBV7-7 and TRBJ2-3 for the parts outside the CDR3, the full variable domain is GAGVSQSPRYKVTKRGQDVTLRCDPISSHATLYWYQQALGQGPEFLTYFNYEAQPDKSGLPSDRFSAERPEGSISTLTIQRTEQRDSAMYRCASAGTSTDTQYFGPGTRLTVL.

This chain uses TRBV2 with TRBJ2-5; a possible D gene is TRBD1 (5 bases). This CDR3 contains 12 residues. The germline V gene has CDR1 SNHLY and CDR2 FYNNEI. V gave up 8 bases and J gave up 2 bases, with 9 bases separating them. The CDR3 protein is CASATGQETQYF. In nucleotides, the CDR3 is TGTGCCAGCGCAACAGGACAAGAGACCCAGTACTTC. Supplemented by reference TRBV2 and TRBJ2-5, the full variable domain reads EPEVTQTPSHQVTQMGQEVILRCVPISNHLYFYWYRQILGQKVEFLVSFYNNEISEKSEIFDDQFSVERPDGSNFTLKIRSTKLEDSAMYFCASATGQETQYFGPGTRLLVL.

This clone was counted only a few times. This chain links TRBV7-9 with TRBJ2-1; 9 bases match TRBD2. The germline V gene encodes CDR1 SEHNR and CDR2 FQNEAQ (reference sequence). This CDR3 region has 15 residues. V was clipped by 1 base and J by 6 bases; unmatched bases: 4. The CDR3 here is CASSLDSGRVNEQFF. Here the CDR3 DNA reads TGTGCCAGCAGCTTAGATAGCGGGAGAGTCAATGAGCAGTTCTTC.

This sequence joins TRBV7-2 and TRBJ2-1, with 11 positions matching TRBD2. The CDR3 has 18 residues. CDR1 is SGHTA, CDR2 FQGNSA, per germline. J was trimmed by 4 bases and V by 6 bases; bases with no gene match: 14. DNA for the CDR3: TGTGCCAGCAGACCGAAACCCCAACTAGCGGGAGAATACAATGAGCAGTTCTTC. It translates to CASRPKPQLAGEYNEQFF.

There are a few counts of this clone. This sequence joins TRBV5-1 and TRBJ1-1; 9 bases match TRBD1. Looked up from germline, CDR1 is SGHRS and CDR2 is YFSETQ. Trimming took 2 bases from V and 0 from J; bases not matched to a gene: 5. CDR3 length: 16 residues. The CDR3 protein is CASSLAGQGLNTEAFF. The CDR3 nucleotides are TGCGCCAGCAGCTTAGCGGGACAGGGCCTGAACACTGAAGCTTTCTTT. The full variable domain, with the rest looked up from reference TRBV5-1 and TRBJ1-1, is KAGVTQTPRYLIKTRGQQVTLSCSPISGHRSVSWYQQTPGQGLQFLFEYFSETQRNKGNFPGRFSGRQFSNSRSEMNVSTLELGDSALYLCASSLAGQGLNTEAFFGQGTRLTVV.

The chain is built from TRBV30 and TRBJ2-5; 7 nucleotides match TRBD1. This CDR3 spans 15 amino acids. The germline gives CDR1 GTSNPN, CDR2 SVGIG (reference sequence). V shed 4 bases and J 4 bases; nucleotides not matched to a gene: 12. The CDR3 region has the DNA TGTGCCTGGATTGGTCTCAGGGGGAGAGCAGAGACCCAGTACTTC. Amino acid sequence: CAWIGLRGRAETQYF.

The table lists this clone with a few counts. CDR3 in amino acids: CASSGNRGLNYGYTF. CDR3 DNA: TGTGCCAGCAGTGGGAATAGGGGGCTTAACTATGGCTACACCTTC. The genes are TRBV2 and TRBJ1-2; 7 bases map to TRBD1. The junction had 6 bases not matched to a gene; V was cut back by 4 bases and J by 1 base. The V gene's germline CDR1 is SNHLY and CDR2 FYNNEI. The CDR3 runs to 15 residues.

The rearrangement links TRBV4-3 to TRBJ2-7; D ambiguous. The CDR3 sequence is 14 residues long. The ends were cut back, 1 base at V and 0 bases at J, with 7 bases in the middle. Germline CDR1 is LGHNA and CDR2 is YSLEER. Here the CDR3 DNA reads TGCGCCAGCAGCCAAGTAGCCAACTCCTACGAGCAGTACTTC. This sequence encodes CASSQVANSYEQYF.

The chain recombines TRBV4-3 with TRBJ2-7; 9 bases map to TRBD1. Trimming took 0 bases from V and 0 from J; bases not matched to a gene: 0. Germline CDR1 and CDR2: LGHNA and YSLEER. The CDR3 covers 15 residues. CDR3 loop: CASSQEGQGSYEQYF. CDR3 bases: TGCGCCAGCAGCCAAGAGGGACAGGGCTCCTACGAGCAGTACTTC.

In the case of this clone: Other DNA sequences from this sample encode an identical CDR3 as well. The V and J genes are TRBV28 and TRBJ2-1; the D gene is possibly TRBD1 (5 bases). V was trimmed by 9 bases and J by 7 bases, leaving 7 bases between them. The CDR3 contains 10 residues. Looked up from germline, CDR1 is MDHEN and CDR2 is SYDVKM. In nucleotides, the CDR3 is TGTGCCAGTCAGGGTAATGAGCAGTTCTTC. The encoded protein is CASQGNEQFF.

This clone was detected only a few times. The chain couples TRBV14 to TRBJ2-7, with 12 bases aligning to TRBD2. The germline CDR1 and CDR2 sequences are SGHDN and FVKESK. The CDR3 has 15 amino acids. The V segment lost 3 bases and the J segment 2 bases; nucleotides outside the gene matches: 2. The CDR3 nucleotides are TGTGCCAGCAGCCACGGACTAGCGGGGACCTACGAGCAGTACTTC. Translating gives CASSHGLAGTYEQYF.

The chain joins TRBV7-9 to TRBJ2-1; 8 bases agree with TRBD2. The V and J ends lost 5 bases and 7 bases, in that order; junction bases with no gene match: 4. In germline, CDR1 is SEHNR, CDR2 FQNEAQ (reference sequence). The CDR3 consists of 13 residues. The CDR3 DNA reads as TGTGCCAGCAGCAAAGGACTAGCTAATGAGCAGTTCTTC. Translated, it gives CASSKGLANEQFF.

Only a few counts were recorded for this clone. The gene calls are TRBV7-9 and TRBJ2-3; 7 positions agree with TRBD2. Germline V lookup: CDR1 SEHNR, CDR2 FQNEAQ (reference sequence). Germline trimming cut 1 base from V and 8 bases from J; bases unmatched to any gene: 15. This CDR3 has 17 residues. CDR3 region: CASSLGSALAARATQYF. DNA of the CDR3: TGTGCCAGCAGCTTAGGGTCAGCCCTAGCGGCTCGGGCTACGCAGTATTTT.

This chain links TRBV6-6 with TRBJ1-4; 8 nucleotides line up with TRBD1. Trimming at V came to 6 bases and at J to 8 bases, leaving 8 bases not matched to a gene. The CDR3 is 14 residues long. CDR1 and CDR2 (germline): MNHNY, SVGAGI (reference sequence). In nucleotides, the CDR3 is TGTGCCAGCAGACATGGACAGGGCGGCGAAAAACTGTTTTTT. It yields the protein CASRHGQGGEKLFF.

This clone was counted only a few times. The gene calls are TRBV7-2 and TRBJ2-7; 7 bases are shared with TRBD1. The CDR3 is 14 residues long. Germline V gene sequence: CDR1 SGHTA, CDR2 FQGNSA. J lost 7 bases, V lost 2 bases, and 8 bases had no gene match. This CDR3 reads CASSLTGDRGEQYF. The CDR3 nucleotides read TGTGCCAGCAGCTTAACAGGGGATAGGGGGGAGCAGTACTTC.

V is TRBV9 and J is TRBJ1-4; D uncertain. V lost 2 bases, J lost 0 bases, and 5 bases lay in between. CDR3 length equals 14 residues. Germline V gene lookup returns CDR1 SGDLS and CDR2 YYNGEE. CDR3 amino acids: CASSVRATNEKLFF. The DNA of the CDR3 is TGTGCCAGCAGCGTCCGGGCAACTAATGAAAAACTGTTTTTT. The full variable domain, completed using reference TRBV9 and TRBJ1-4, is DSGVTQTPKHLITATGQRVTLRCSPRSGDLSVYWYQQSLDQGLQFLIQYYNGEERAKGNILERFSAQQFPDLHSELNLSSLELGDSALYFCASSVRATNEKLFFGSGTQLSVL.

The V gene is TRBV7-9, the J gene TRBJ2-3; D unresolved. This CDR3 is 13 amino acids long. Trimming pared 5 bases from V and 0 bases from J, leaving 6 bases between. Germline CDR1 and CDR2: SEHNR and FQNEAQ (reference sequence). CDR3 in amino acids: CASSRLSTDTQYF. The DNA of the CDR3 is TGTGCCAGCAGCCGTTTGAGCACAGATACGCAGTATTTT.

This clone occurred a few times. This chain links TRBV2 with TRBJ1-2; 8 nucleotides align to TRBD1. Germline V gives CDR1 SNHLY, CDR2 FYNNEI. The V gene end was trimmed by 5 bases and the J gene end by 8 bases; junction bases not matched to a gene: 7. CDR3 size: 13 residues. The CDR3 DNA reads as TGTGCCAGCAGTTGGACAGGGAGTACGGGCTACACCTTC. This translates into CASSWTGSTGYTF.

This clone was observed a few times. V gene TRBV5-1 combines with J gene TRBJ1-5; D might be TRBD1 (6 bases). V shed 2 bases and J shed 7 bases, with 13 bases lying between them. Germline V CDR1 and CDR2: SGHRS, YFSETQ. CDR3 length equals 14 residues. This CDR3 reads CASSFSGEGQPQHF. The CDR3 nucleotides read TGCGCCAGCAGCTTCTCAGGGGAAGGACAGCCCCAGCATTTT.

This clone was seen a handful of times. The chain has TRBV2 and TRBJ2-7; D is possibly TRBD2 (6 bases). V gave up 2 bases and J gave up 3 bases, with 11 bases separating them. The V gene's germline CDR1 is SNHLY and CDR2 FYNNEI. There are 14 residues in the CDR3. This chain's CDR3 is CASSERGGNYEQYF. As DNA, the CDR3 is TGTGCCAGCAGTGAAAGGGGCGGGAACTACGAGCAGTACTTC. Full variable domain (remainder filled in from reference TRBV2 and TRBJ2-7): EPEVTQTPSHQVTQMGQEVILRCVPISNHLYFYWYRQILGQKVEFLVSFYNNEISEKSEIFDDQFSVERPDGSNFTLKIRSTKLEDSAMYFCASSERGGNYEQYFGPGTRLTVT.

This clone was recorded a few times. V is TRBV9 and J is TRBJ1-3; possible D gene TRBD1, 6 bases. The CDR3 loop spans 14 amino acids. Trimming took 6 bases from V and 6 from J, leaving 16 bases between them. Germline-derived CDR1 and CDR2 are SGDLS and YYNGEE. The CDR3 here is CASTRTAGENTIYF. The CDR3 DNA reads as TGTGCCAGCACCCGTACGGCAGGGGAAAACACCATATATTTT.